The T cell receptor (beta chain) under discussion was sequenced for a study of T cell clonotyping in hematopoietic cell transplantation. This table comes from immunoSEQ multiplex PCR, and its TCRdb copy is limited to in-frame clones, with some not included. The table has some 49,000 clones, around 84% seen once. Time point denoted: recipient sample about 28 days before transplant, after cytoreduction. V was clipped by 1 base and J by 7 bases; unmatched bases: 19. The CDR3 is 20 residues long. The sample was peripheral blood mononuclear cells, taken before stem cell transplant. The chain has TRBV23-1 and TRBJ2-7; 13 nucleotides agree with TRBD2. TRBV23-1 is treated as an ORF (open reading frame) with a function not yet certain. This receptor was identified in a man in his 60s with biphenotypic leukemia. Some clones in this sample may be carry-over from other donors' samples. CDR3 DNA sequence: TGCGCCAGCAGTCAATACCAACTAGCGGGAGGGCCTCCCCCTTTAGGTGAGCAGTACTTC. Protein sequence: CASSQYQLAGGPPPLGEQYF.